The 25 T cell receptor beta chains listed next were all sequenced from one sample in a study of blood T cells in healthy people across ages. For the second PCR, which ran for about 6 to 12 cycles, a sample-barcoded 5' primer and a J-beta primer mix were used. TCRdb passed the 5' RACE reads through MiXCR, listing each CDR3 protein once. This repertoire shows approximately 940,000 distinct CDR3 sequences, about 44% found once; its top ten account for roughly an eighth. Material for sequencing was blood. The receptors come from a man aged 30-40 years in good health.

This chain joins TRBV7-2 and TRBJ2-5; D may be TRBD2 (5 bases). CDR3 size: 14 residues. V shed 1 base and J shed 0 bases, with 6 bases lying between them. In germline, CDR1 is SGHTA, CDR2 FQGNSA. In nucleotides, the CDR3 is TGTGCCAGCAGCTTAGGACTACACCAAGAGACCCAGTACTTC. Translation gives CASSLGLHQETQYF.

This clonotype was observed a few times. The CDR3 DNA follows: TGCAGCGTTGACCCAGGGGAATTAGGGGAGCAGTACTTC. Residues: CSVDPGELGEQYF. This sequence joins TRBV29-1 and TRBJ2-7, with D possibly TRBD1 on 6 matching bases. Between the trimmed V and J ends, which lost 3 bases and 7 bases, there was a span of 16 bases. The CDR3 loop spans 13 amino acids. Germline CDR1 SQVTM, CDR2 ANQGSEA.

The rearrangement uses TRBV29-1 and TRBJ2-3; possibly TRBD1 or TRBD2 for D (5 bases each). This CDR3 is built from 14 residues. Germline CDR1 and CDR2: SQVTM and ANQGSEA. V was trimmed by 8 bases and J by 0 bases, leaving 15 bases between them. Here the CDR3 reads CSSRGLISTDTQYF. CDR3 coding DNA: TGCAGCTCGAGGGGCCTGATAAGCACAGATACGCAGTATTTT.

The J gene is TRBJ2-7, the V gene TRBV27, with 7 positions matching TRBD2. The end of the DNA fits TRBJ2-5 better, so the J call may be wrong. In germline, CDR1 is MNHEY, CDR2 SMNVEV (reference sequence). This CDR3 is 15 amino acids long. CDR3: CASSTGRAGYETQYF. As DNA, the CDR3 is TGTGCCAGCAGTACGGGACGAGCGGGGTATGAGACCCAGTACTTC.

This sequence joins TRBV24-1 and TRBJ2-1, with D possibly being TRBD2 (6 bases). This CDR3 comprises 17 residues. V was cut by 3 bases and J by 3 bases, with 17 bases left in between. Germline V gives CDR1 KGHDR, CDR2 SFDVKD. The CDR3 DNA follows: TGTGCCACCAGTGATCTCGGGACTCCCGGGGACTACAATGAGCAGTTCTTC. It encodes CATSDLGTPGDYNEQFF.

This clonotype showed up just a few times. The V gene is TRBV28, the J gene TRBJ2-1; 11 nucleotides agree with TRBD2. The J segment lost 7 bases and the V segment lost 6 bases, leaving 8 bases of the junction unmatched. This CDR3 contains 15 residues. Germline values: CDR1 MDHEN, CDR2 SYDVKM. CDR3 loop: CASSQLAGVVNEQFF. CDR3 coding DNA: TGTGCCAGCAGCCAACTAGCGGGGGTGGTTAATGAGCAGTTCTTC. The variable domain in full, completed from reference TRBV28 and TRBJ2-1, reads DVKVTQSSRYLVKRTGEKVFLECVQDMDHENMFWYRQDPGLGLRLIYFSYDVKMKEKGDIPEGYSVSREKKERFSLILESASTNQTSMYLCASSQLAGVVNEQFFGPGTRLTVL.

This clonotype was detected only a few times. The rearrangement links TRBV7-2 to TRBJ2-1; D possibly corresponds to TRBD1 (6 bases). The CDR3 is 13 residues long. V gave up 5 bases and J gave up 8 bases, with 13 bases separating them. Per germline, CDR1 SGHTA and CDR2 FQGNSA. The CDR3 spells CASSRGGIDEQFF. In nucleotides, the CDR3 is TGTGCCAGCAGCCGAGGGGGTATCGATGAGCAGTTCTTC.

This rearrangement joins TRBV5-1 to TRBJ1-2; 8 nucleotides align to TRBD1. CDR3 length: 14 amino acids. Germline V CDR1 and CDR2: SGHRS, YFSETQ. The trim removed 4 bases at V and 3 bases at J, leaving 5 bases unmatched. This CDR3 reads CASSPGQEYYGYTF. In DNA form, the CDR3 reads TGCGCCAGCAGCCCGGGACAGGAATACTATGGCTACACCTTC.

V gene TRBV12-3 or TRBV12-4 combines with J gene TRBJ2-7, with TRBD1 matching over 9 bases. The CDR3 spans 14 residues. V lost 7 bases, J lost 4 bases, and 8 bases stayed unmatched. The CDR3 nucleotides read TGTGCCAGCAATCGCGGGACAGGGATTTACGAGCAGTACTTC. The encoded protein is CASNRGTGIYEQYF.

This clonotype was detected only once. V and J are TRBV25-1 and TRBJ2-6; no reliable D call. Germline CDR1 and CDR2: MGHDK and SYGVNS. V lost 4 bases, J lost 0 bases, and 13 bases lay in between. The CDR3 covers 17 residues. CDR3 DNA: TGTGCCAGCAGTGCCCAAAGGGCGGACTCTGGGGCCAACGTCCTGACTTTC. Its protein product is CASSAQRADSGANVLTF.

A few counts support this clonotype. The chain carries TRBV15 and TRBJ1-2; no definite D call. The CDR3 totals 14 residues. The germline V gene has CDR1 LNHNV and CDR2 YYDKDF (reference sequence). Trimming pared 5 bases from V and 6 bases from J, leaving 16 bases between. In DNA form, the CDR3 reads TGTGCCACCAGCGCGAGGGCAGGTTCAAATGGCTACACCTTC. The encoded protein is CATSARAGSNGYTF.

For the CDR3, the DNA is TGCAGCCATGTCGGGACAGGGGTCACAGATACGCAGTATTTT. It is translated as CSHVGTGVTDTQYF. The chain joins TRBV29-1 to TRBJ2-3, with TRBD1 matching 10 bases. CDR3 length equals 14 residues. The junction had 7 bases not matched to a gene; V was cut back by 8 bases and J by 2 bases. The germline CDR1 and CDR2 sequences are SQVTM and ANQGSEA.

J is TRBJ2-1 and V is TRBV29-1; 12 bases are a match to TRBD2. This CDR3 contains 16 residues. The trim removed 2 bases at V and 6 bases at J, leaving 8 bases unmatched. Germline V CDR1 and CDR2: SQVTM, ANQGSEA. The CDR3, as DNA: TGCAGCGTTGAATTGGCTAGCGGGGGGGTGAGCAATGAGCAGTTCTTC. Its protein product is CSVELASGGVSNEQFF.

J is TRBJ2-3 and V is TRBV29-1; 7 bases map to TRBD1. V was clipped by 7 bases and J by 4 bases; unmatched bases: 8. The V gene's germline CDR1 is SQVTM and CDR2 ANQGSEA. The CDR3 length is 13 residues. CDR3 sequence reads: CSAGITGADTQYF. The CDR3 DNA reads TGCAGCGCAGGCATCACAGGGGCAGATACGCAGTATTTT.

The rearrangement uses TRBV4-1 and TRBJ2-3; 7 bases are a match to TRBD2. The germline V gene encodes CDR1 MGHRA and CDR2 YSYEKL. With 6 bases clipped from V and 0 bases from J, the junction kept 9 bases outside the gene matches. The CDR3 is made up of 16 amino acids. CDR3 protein: CASRLGAGASTDTQYF. The CDR3, as DNA: TGCGCCAGCAGGTTAGGGGCGGGAGCTAGCACAGATACGCAGTATTTT.

The J gene is TRBJ2-5, the V gene TRBV18; 12 bases match TRBD1. Trimming took 6 bases from V and 11 from J; bases not matched to a gene: 10. The CDR3 contains 14 residues. CDR1 is KGHSH, CDR2 LQKENI, per germline. CDR3 residues: CASSLGQGAREQYF. For the CDR3, the DNA is TGTGCCAGCTCCCTGGGACAGGGGGCGCGTGAGCAGTACTTC.

V usage is TRBV7-9 and J usage is TRBJ2-1, with 10 bases aligning to TRBD2. Looked up from germline, CDR1 is SEHNR and CDR2 is FQNEAQ (reference sequence). Losses at the gene ends were 1 base for V and 0 bases for J; bases not matched to a gene: 0. This CDR3 region has 16 residues. CDR3 coding DNA: TGTGCCAGCAGCTTAGGGACTAGCGGCTCCTACAATGAGCAGTTCTTC. Its translation is CASSLGTSGSYNEQFF.

Many counts were recorded for this clonotype. The rearrangement uses TRBV4-3 and TRBJ2-7; TRBD1 aligns across 8 bases. The germline V gene encodes CDR1 LGHNA and CDR2 YSLEER. V shed 0 bases, J shed 4 bases, and the junction held 2 bases outside the gene matches. This CDR3 contains 14 residues. CDR3 amino acids: CASSQDRGLYEQYF. The DNA of the CDR3 is TGCGCCAGCAGCCAAGACAGGGGGCTTTACGAGCAGTACTTC.

This clonotype was picked up a small number of times. The V gene is TRBV12-3 or TRBV12-4, the J gene TRBJ1-5; D is unclear. Trimming took off 6 bases at V and 7 bases at J, with 13 bases between the two ends. This CDR3 comprises 13 residues. The DNA for the CDR3 is TGTGCCAGCAGACCGAGGGTTGGCCAGCCCCAGCATTTT. Translated: CASRPRVGQPQHF.

This clonotype appeared many times. This chain uses TRBV5-1 with TRBJ2-1; tentative D call: TRBD1 (5 bases). Trimming left V 4 bases short and J 6 bases short, with 14 bases between. Per germline, CDR1 SGHRS and CDR2 YFSETQ. The CDR3 covers 14 residues. CDR3 DNA: TGCGCCAGCAGCCAGGGTTCTTATGGCAATGAGCAGTTCTTC. It specifies CASSQGSYGNEQFF.

This clonotype was detected a few times. This sequence joins TRBV16 and TRBJ1-5, with 8 nucleotides matching TRBD1. Trimming cost V 1 base and J 6 bases; bases outside gene matches: 8. There are 16 residues in the CDR3. Germline V lookup: CDR1 KGHSY, CDR2 FQNENV. The CDR3 bases are TGTGCCAGCAGCCAATTGAGCCAGGGGGCCGGTCAGCCCCAGCATTTT. Its protein is CASSQLSQGAGQPQHF.

This clonotype was found many times. The rearrangement links TRBV30 to TRBJ2-1, with 8 nucleotides matching TRBD2. The ends lost 1 base at V and 3 bases at J; junction bases unmatched: 2. The CDR3 has 14 amino acids. CDR1 GTSNPN and CDR2 SVGIG come from the germline V gene (reference sequence). CDR3 coding DNA: TGTGCCTGGAGTGCGGGGGGGATCTACAATGAGCAGTTCTTC. Translation gives CAWSAGGIYNEQFF.

The V call is TRBV7-2, the J call TRBJ1-2; TRBD1 aligns across 9 bases. The V gene's germline CDR1 is SGHTA and CDR2 FQGNSA. The junction had 7 bases not matched to a gene; V was cut back by 1 base and J by 4 bases. This CDR3 region has 16 residues. CDR3 bases: TGTGCCAGCAGCTTAGGACTAACAGGGGGCGGCTATGGCTACACCTTC. Protein sequence: CASSLGLTGGGYGYTF.

V and J are TRBV4-1 and TRBJ2-4; 7 bases align to TRBD1. The DNA end lines up better with TRBJ2-7; the J call may be wrong. This CDR3 is 15 amino acids long. Germline V gives CDR1 MGHRA, CDR2 YSYEKL. The CDR3 reads CASSQLMNRGYEQYF. The CDR3 DNA reads as TGCGCCAGCAGCCAATTAATGAACAGGGGCTACGAGCAGTACTTC.

Worth noting for this clonotype: An end of the junction differs from the germline gene, which may be a read error. This rearrangement joins TRBV6-2 or TRBV6-3 to TRBJ1-1, with D tentatively TRBD1 (6 bases). Germline lookup yields CDR1 MNHEY and CDR2 SVGEGT. There are 13 residues in the CDR3. CDR3 amino acids: CTSSDMGAAEAFF. In DNA, the CDR3 is TGTACCAGCAGTGACATGGGGGCCGCTGAAGCTTTCTTT.